This TCR beta chain was identified in a study of cytomegalovirus exposure and HLA in healthy donors. Germline V gene data show CDR1 as LNHDA and CDR2 as SQIVND (reference sequence). V was clipped by 1 base and J by 1 base, with 10 bases between them. This CDR3 has 15 amino acids. Vbeta (60) and Jbeta (13) primers were used in the PCR. The method was immunoSEQ multiplex PCR; TCRdb's version includes in-frame clones alone and lacks a portion of them. The data hold roughly 100,000 clones, with around 69% observed a single time. The chain carries TRBV19 and TRBJ1-1; tentative D call: TRBD1 (5 bases). Sequencing used PBMCs. This clonotype originated in a woman aged 55-69 years in good health and CMV-seropositive. The CDR3 loop reads CASSIVGRGNTEAFF. CDR3 sequence (DNA): TGTGCCAGTAGTATAGTCGGTAGGGGGAACACTGAAGCTTTCTTT.